The clone carrying this T cell receptor beta chain showed up just a few times. This entry belongs to a study of identical twins. TCRdb re-analysed the 5' RACE reads in MiXCR, keeping a single row per CDR3 protein. The sample consists of 300,000 or so distinct CDR3 sequences, roughly 10% of them appearing once. Germline lookup yields CDR1 DFQATT and CDR2 SNEGSKA (reference sequence). The CDR3 totals 14 residues. Trimming took off 1 base at V and 4 bases at J, with 10 bases between the two ends. These data were likewise used in another study, on yellow fever vaccine responses in identical twins.

The rearrangement links TRBV20-1 to TRBJ2-2; TRBD1 is a possible D gene (6 bases). The sample was CD8+ T cells sorted from blood. This receptor was identified in a woman aged 18-35 years in good health. CDR3 residues: CSARGTDSTGELFF. The CDR3 DNA follows: TGCAGTGCTAGAGGGACAGATTCCACCGGGGAGCTGTTTTTT.